This TCR beta chain was recovered during a study of blood T cell repertoires in COVID-19. The wider study: The study drew acute and convalescent COVID-19 samples from the United States, Italy and Spain. In each case, the material was cDNA or gDNA derived from T cells, B-cell-depleted T cells, or PBMCs.

The data were produced by immunoSEQ multiplex PCR, yet TCRdb's version contains in-frame clones alone and is incomplete. The table includes around 270,000 clones, about 80% detected once. Trimming at V came to 4 bases and at J to 2 bases, leaving 12 bases not matched to a gene. Germline V gene lookup returns CDR1 SGHNT and CDR2 YYREEE (reference sequence). The CDR3 extends over 17 amino acids. Patients at the Seattle site were enrolled during active infection and followed longitudinally. The V call is TRBV5-4, the J call TRBJ2-1, with 7 nucleotides matching TRBD1. This receptor was taken from a person aged 70 to 85 with COVID-19, enrolled during active disease. Sequenced input: peripheral blood. The CDR3 coding sequence is TGTGCCAGCAGCGCAGGTGGGACAGCCCTAACCTACAATGAGCAGTTCTTC. This gives the protein CASSAGGTALTYNEQFF.